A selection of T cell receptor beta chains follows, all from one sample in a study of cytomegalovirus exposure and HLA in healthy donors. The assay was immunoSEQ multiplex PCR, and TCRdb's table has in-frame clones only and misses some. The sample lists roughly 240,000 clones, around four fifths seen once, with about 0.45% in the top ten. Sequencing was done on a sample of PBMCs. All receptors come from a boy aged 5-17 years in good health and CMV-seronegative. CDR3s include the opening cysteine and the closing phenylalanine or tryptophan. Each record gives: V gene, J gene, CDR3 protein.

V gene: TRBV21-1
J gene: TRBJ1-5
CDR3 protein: CASSRRGPHNQPQHF

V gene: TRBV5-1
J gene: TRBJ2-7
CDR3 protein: CASTAGLAGGEQYF

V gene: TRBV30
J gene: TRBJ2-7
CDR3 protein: CAWSVLTVSYEQYF

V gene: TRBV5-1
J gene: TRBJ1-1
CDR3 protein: CASSSGGAQNEAFF

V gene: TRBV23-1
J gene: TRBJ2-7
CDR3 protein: CASSQSSVKSYEQYF

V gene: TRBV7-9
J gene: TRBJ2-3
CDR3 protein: CASTISTDTQYF

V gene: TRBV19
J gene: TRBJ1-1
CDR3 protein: CASKRESTEAFF

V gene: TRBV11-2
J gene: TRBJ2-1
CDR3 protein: CASSFGGSYNEQFF

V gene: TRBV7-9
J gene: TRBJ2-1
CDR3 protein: CASSHPTGGGHNEQFF

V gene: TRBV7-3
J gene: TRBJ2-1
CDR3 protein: CASSLTTSGGLNEQFF

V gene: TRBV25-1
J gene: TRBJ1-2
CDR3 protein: CASSARTAGGYTF

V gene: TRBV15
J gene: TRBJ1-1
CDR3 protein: CATSREAQAAEAFF

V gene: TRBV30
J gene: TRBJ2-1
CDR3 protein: CAWLDSRNEQFF

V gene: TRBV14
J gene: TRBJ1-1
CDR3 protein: CASSQVGGANTEAFF

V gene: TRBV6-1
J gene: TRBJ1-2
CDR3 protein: CASSVRTGANSYGYTF

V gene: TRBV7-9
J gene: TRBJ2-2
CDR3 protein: CASSLRQELTGELFF

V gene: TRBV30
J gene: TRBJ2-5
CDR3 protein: CAWREPLAGGETQYF

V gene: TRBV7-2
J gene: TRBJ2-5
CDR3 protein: CASRTTSGPQETQYF

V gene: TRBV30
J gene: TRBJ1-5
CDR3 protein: CAWNWGRGNQPQHF

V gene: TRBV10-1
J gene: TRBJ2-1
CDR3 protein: CASRAGDNEQFF

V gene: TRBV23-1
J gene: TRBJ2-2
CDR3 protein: CASSQSKRTGTGELFF

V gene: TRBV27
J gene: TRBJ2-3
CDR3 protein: CASSSPGLAGGPSDTQYF

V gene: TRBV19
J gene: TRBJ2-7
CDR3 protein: CASSSLAGGEQYF

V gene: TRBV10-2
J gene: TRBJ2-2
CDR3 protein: CASSEVGRRGTGELFF

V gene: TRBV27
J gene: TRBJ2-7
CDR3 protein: CASSKLAGSSYEQYF

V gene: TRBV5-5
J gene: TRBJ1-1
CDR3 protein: CASSLMFLGRGTEAFF

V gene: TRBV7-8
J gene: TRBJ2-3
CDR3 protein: CASSLDASGGWADTQYF

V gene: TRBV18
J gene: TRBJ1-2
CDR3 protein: CASSPLGEGQGYGYTF

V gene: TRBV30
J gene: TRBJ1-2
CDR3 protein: CAWKLEAGTPYGYTF

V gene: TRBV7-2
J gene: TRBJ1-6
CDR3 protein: CASRRDSYNSPLHF

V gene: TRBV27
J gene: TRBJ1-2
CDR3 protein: CASSPYRWYGYTF

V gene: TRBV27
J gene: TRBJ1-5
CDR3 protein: CASRIGTGAYSNQPQHF